The clone carrying this TCR beta chain was counted only a few times. V gave up 6 bases and J gave up 5 bases, with 13 bases separating them. Germline V gene data show CDR1 as SQVTM and CDR2 as ANQGSEA. The CDR3 loop spans 12 amino acids. RNA, once extracted, was reverse transcribed into cDNA for use as the sequencing template. Produced via immunoSEQ multiplex PCR; TCRdb's table is partial and in-frame only. The repertoire has about 150,000 clones, under 60% of them found once; the top ten carry just under 20%. The source of the sample is a study of CD8+ T cells in alopecia areata. The J gene is TRBJ1-1, the V gene TRBV29-1; tentative D call: TRBD1 (5 bases). Here the sequenced sample was CD8+ T cells sorted from blood, taken at week 0. The sequence came from a human donor with alopecia areata. The chain's CDR3 is CSVGRGYTEAFF. In nucleotides, the CDR3 is TGCAGCGTGGGACGGGGGTATACTGAAGCTTTCTTT.